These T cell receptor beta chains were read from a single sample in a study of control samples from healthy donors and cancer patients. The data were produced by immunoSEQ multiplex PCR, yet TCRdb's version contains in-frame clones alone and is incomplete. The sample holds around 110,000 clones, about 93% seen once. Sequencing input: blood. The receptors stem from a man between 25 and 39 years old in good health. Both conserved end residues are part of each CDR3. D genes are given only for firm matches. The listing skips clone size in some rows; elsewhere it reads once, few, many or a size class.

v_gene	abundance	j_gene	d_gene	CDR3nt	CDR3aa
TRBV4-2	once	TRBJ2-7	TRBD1	TGTGCCAGCAGCCAAGAAGTGGGACAGGGAGGCGAGCAGTACTTC	CASSQEVGQGGEQYF
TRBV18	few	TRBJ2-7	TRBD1	TGTGCCAGCTCAGCCACAGGGGACGAGCAGTACTTC	CASSATGDEQYF
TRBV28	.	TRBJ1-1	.	TGTGCCAGCAAATGGGGATCCGGGCGGGCTGAAGCTTTCTTT	CASKWGSGRAEAFF
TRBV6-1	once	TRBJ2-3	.	TGTGCCAGCAGTGAAGGGAGGGGGGGCCTAGATACGCAGTATTTT	CASSEGRGGLDTQYF
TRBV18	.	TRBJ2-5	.	TGTGCCAGCTCACGCAAAGGGTGGGGAGAGACCCAGTACTTC	CASSRKGWGETQYF
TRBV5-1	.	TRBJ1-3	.	TGCGCCAGCAGGGGTTCTGGGTCAGGAAACACCATATATTTT	CASRGSGSGNTIYF
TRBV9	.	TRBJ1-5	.	TGTGCCAGTTCACCCGGGACGGCTAGCAATCAGCCCCAGCATTTT	CASSPGTASNQPQHF
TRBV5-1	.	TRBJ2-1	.	TGCGCCAGCAGCTTCACCCGTCGGGGGGCCACCTACAATGAGCAGTTCTTC	CASSFTRRGATYNEQFF
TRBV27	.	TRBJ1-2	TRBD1	TGTGCCAGCAGTTTATCTCCCACAGGGGTCGGTGGCTACACCTTC	CASSLSPTGVGGYTF
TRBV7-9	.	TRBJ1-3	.	TGTGCCAGCAGCCGGATCTTGAGCTCTGGAAACACCATATATTTT	CASSRILSSGNTIYF
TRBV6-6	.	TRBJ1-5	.	TGTGCCAGCAGAGGGCAGGGAAATAGCAATCAGCCCCAGCATTTT	CASRGQGNSNQPQHF
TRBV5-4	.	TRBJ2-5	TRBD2	TGTGCCAGCAGCAAACCGGATAGCGGGGGGGCTGCGTCGGAGACCCAGTACTTC	CASSKPDSGGAASETQYF
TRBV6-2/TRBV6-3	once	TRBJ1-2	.	TGTGCCAGCAGTTACTTCCCCAGGGGCTATGGCTACACCTTC	CASSYFPRGYGYTF
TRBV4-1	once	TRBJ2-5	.	TGCGCCAGCAGCCAGTCACCAAGCGCCCCCGGGTCGACCCAGTACTTC	CASSQSPSAPGSTQYF
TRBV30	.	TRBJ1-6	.	TGTGCCTGGCGGACGGGCGTTTATAATTCACCCCTCCACTTT	CAWRTGVYNSPLHF
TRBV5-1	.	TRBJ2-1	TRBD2	TGCGCCAGCAGCTTGGGGGGGACTAGCGGGATGAATGAGCAGTTCTTC	CASSLGGTSGMNEQFF
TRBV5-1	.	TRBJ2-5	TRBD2	TGCGCCAGCAGCTTGGGGGGGACTAGCGGGTACCAAGAGACCCAGTACTTC	CASSLGGTSGYQETQYF
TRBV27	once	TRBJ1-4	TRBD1	TGTGCCAGCAGTTTATCCGGGACAGGGACTCCCGATGAAAAACTGTTTTTT	CASSLSGTGTPDEKLFF
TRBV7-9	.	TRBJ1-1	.	TGTGCCAGCAGCTTAGTGTCGGGGCCTGAAGCTTTCTTT	CASSLVSGPEAFF
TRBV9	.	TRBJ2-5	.	TGTGCCAGCAGCGTAGTGCCAGCCCTGGGGGAGACCCAGTACTTC	CASSVVPALGETQYF
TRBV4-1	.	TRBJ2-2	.	TGCGCCAACAGCCAAAGGGGGGGCGGCGGGGAGCTGTTTTTT	CANSQRGGGGELFF
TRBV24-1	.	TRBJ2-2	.	TGTGCCACTTCAGGGACCGGGGAGCTGTTTTTT	CATSGTGELFF
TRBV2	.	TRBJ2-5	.	TGTGCCAGCATGGAGACAGAAGAGACCCAGTACTTC	CASMETEETQYF
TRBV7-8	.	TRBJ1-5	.	TGTGCCAGCAGCTTAGCTTTTAGGGGGAGCAATCAGCCCCAGCATTTT	CASSLAFRGSNQPQHF
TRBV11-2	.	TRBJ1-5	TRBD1	TGTGCCAGCAGCTTAGATCTTAGGGGGCAACAGCCCCAGCATTTT	CASSLDLRGQQPQHF
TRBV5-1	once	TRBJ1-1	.	TGCGCCAGCAGGGCCGCACCCAGCCGGACAGATGAAGCTTTCTTT	CASRAAPSRTDEAFF
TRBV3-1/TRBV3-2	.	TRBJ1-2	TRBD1	TGTGCCAGCAGCCACCAGACAGGGGAGGGGAATGGCTACACCTTC	CASSHQTGEGNGYTF
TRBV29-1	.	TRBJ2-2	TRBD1	TGCAGCGTTGCCCAGGGGGCCGTGAACACCGGGGAGCTGTTTTTT	CSVAQGAVNTGELFF
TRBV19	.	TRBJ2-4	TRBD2	TGTGCCAGTAGTATAGGGACTAGCTTGGACTTC	CASSIGTSLDF
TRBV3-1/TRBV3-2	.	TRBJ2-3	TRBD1	TGTGCCAGCAGCCGAGCAGCCGGGACAGCCATTAGCACAGATACGCAGTATTTT	CASSRAAGTAISTDTQYF
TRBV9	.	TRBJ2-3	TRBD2	TGTGCCAGCAGCCTCTGGGCGGGGGGCACAGATACGCAGTATTTT	CASSLWAGGTDTQYF
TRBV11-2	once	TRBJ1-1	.	TGTGCCAGCAGCTTTGGGGGATACGGGAACACTGAAGCTTTCTTT	CASSFGGYGNTEAFF
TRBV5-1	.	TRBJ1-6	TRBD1	TGCGCCAGCAGCTCAGGACAGGGCTCCTATAATTCACCCCTCCACTTT	CASSSGQGSYNSPLHF
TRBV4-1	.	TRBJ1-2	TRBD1	TGCGCCAGCAGCCCCCTCGGGGACAGGGTCTATGGCTACACCTTC	CASSPLGDRVYGYTF
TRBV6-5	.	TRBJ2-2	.	TGTGCCAGCAGTACCAGGGTTCAGGGCAGGGAGCTGTTTTTT	CASSTRVQGRELFF
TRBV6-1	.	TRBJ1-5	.	TGTGCCAGCAGTGAGGGCCATCAGCCCCAGCATTTT	CASSEGHQPQHF
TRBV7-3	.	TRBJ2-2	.	TGTGCCAGCAGCTTAGTACAGGGCAACACCGGGGAGCTGTTTTTT	CASSLVQGNTGELFF
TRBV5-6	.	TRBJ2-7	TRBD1	TGTGCCAGCAGCTGGACAGGGGCCTACGAGCAGTACTTC	CASSWTGAYEQYF
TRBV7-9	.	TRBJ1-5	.	TGTGCCAGCAGCCCCGCGCAGGTTAATCAGCCCCAGCATTTT	CASSPAQVNQPQHF
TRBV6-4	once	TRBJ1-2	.	TGTGCCAGCAGTGGGTCAAACTATGGCTACACCTTC	CASSGSNYGYTF
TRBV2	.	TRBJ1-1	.	TGTGCCAGCAGTGTTCGCCCGGGGGGCACTGAAGCTTTCTTT	CASSVRPGGTEAFF
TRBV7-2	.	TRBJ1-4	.	TGTGCCAGCAGCTTCCCGCCTAGCGGGGGTAATGAAAAACTGTTTTTT	CASSFPPSGGNEKLFF
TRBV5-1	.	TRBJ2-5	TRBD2	TGCGCCAGCAGCGCCCTAGCGGGGGGTTCAGAGACCCAGTACTTC	CASSALAGGSETQYF
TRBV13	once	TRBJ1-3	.	TGTGCCAGCAGCCTCGGGGGCGCTTCTGGAAACACCATATATTTT	CASSLGGASGNTIYF
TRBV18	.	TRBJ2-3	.	TGTGCCAGCTCACTTGCCTTATCAGATACGCAGTATTTT	CASSLALSDTQYF
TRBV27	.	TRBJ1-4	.	TGTGCCAGCAGTTTAGGGACGGGAGTTAATGAAAAACTGTTTTTT	CASSLGTGVNEKLFF
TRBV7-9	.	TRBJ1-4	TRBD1	TGTGCCAGCAGCCTAATACAGACAGGGCGGGTTGAAAAACTGTTTTTT	CASSLIQTGRVEKLFF